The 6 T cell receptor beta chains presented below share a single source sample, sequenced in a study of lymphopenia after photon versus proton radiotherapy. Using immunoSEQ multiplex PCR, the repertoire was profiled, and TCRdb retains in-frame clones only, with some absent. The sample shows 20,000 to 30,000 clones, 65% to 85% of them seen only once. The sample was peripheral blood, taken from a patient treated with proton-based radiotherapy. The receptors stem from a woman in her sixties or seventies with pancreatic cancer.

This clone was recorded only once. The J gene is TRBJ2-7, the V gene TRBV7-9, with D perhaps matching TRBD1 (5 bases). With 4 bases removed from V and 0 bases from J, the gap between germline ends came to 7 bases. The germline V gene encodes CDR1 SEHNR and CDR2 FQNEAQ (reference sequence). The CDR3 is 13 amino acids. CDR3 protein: CASSWGSSYEQYF. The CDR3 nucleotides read TGTGCCAGCAGCTGGGGCAGCTCCTACGAGCAGTACTTC.

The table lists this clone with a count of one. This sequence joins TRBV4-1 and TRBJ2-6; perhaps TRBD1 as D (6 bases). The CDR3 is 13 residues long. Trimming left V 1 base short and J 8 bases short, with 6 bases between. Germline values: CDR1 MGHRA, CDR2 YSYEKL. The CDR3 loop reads CASSQGDTNVLTF. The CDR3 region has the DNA TGCGCCAGCAGCCAAGGGGACACCAACGTCCTGACTTTC.

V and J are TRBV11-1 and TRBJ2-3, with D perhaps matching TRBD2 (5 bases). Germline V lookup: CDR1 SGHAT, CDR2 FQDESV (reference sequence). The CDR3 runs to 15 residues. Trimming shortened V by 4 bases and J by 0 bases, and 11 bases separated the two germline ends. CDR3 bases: TGTGCCAGCAGCTCCGAACTAGGGAGCACAGATACGCAGTATTTT. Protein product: CASSSELGSTDTQYF.

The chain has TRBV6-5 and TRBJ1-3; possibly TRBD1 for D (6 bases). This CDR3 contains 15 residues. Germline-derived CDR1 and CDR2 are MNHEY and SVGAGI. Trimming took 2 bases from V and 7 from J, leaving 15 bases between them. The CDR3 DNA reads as TGTGCCAGCAGTTACCAAGTTACAGGGAGGAACACCATATATTTT. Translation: CASSYQVTGRNTIYF.

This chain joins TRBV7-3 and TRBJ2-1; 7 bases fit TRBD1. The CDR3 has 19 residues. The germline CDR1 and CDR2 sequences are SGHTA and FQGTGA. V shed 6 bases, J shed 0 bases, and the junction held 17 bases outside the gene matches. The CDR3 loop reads CASSPRFKQGIPSYNEQFF. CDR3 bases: TGTGCCAGCAGTCCCCGATTTAAACAGGGGATCCCCTCCTACAATGAGCAGTTCTTC.

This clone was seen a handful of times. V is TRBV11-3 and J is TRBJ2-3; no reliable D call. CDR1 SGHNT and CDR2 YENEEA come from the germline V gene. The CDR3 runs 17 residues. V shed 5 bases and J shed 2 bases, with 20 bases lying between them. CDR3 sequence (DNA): TGTGCCAGCAGCCCAGGAACTAACCTTTTTTCCACAGATACGCAGTATTTT. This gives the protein CASSPGTNLFSTDTQYF. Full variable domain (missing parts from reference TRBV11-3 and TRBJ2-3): EAGVVQSPRYKIIEKKQPVAFWCNPISGHNTLYWYLQNLGQGPELLIRYENEEAVDDSQLPKDRFSAERLKGVDSTLKIQPAELGDSAVYLCASSPGTNLFSTDTQYFGPGTRLTVL.